The TCR beta chain described here comes from a study of T-cell reconstitution after alpha-beta-depleted transplantation in children. Findings of the study overall: About two months after transplant, alpha-beta T cells reportedly came from several hundred expanded graft clones. A year post-transplant, T-cell counts and diversity derived mostly from newly produced T cells. The high TCRbeta diversity at day 60 in some patients came from surviving recipient T cells and thymic progenitors.

This clonotype was recorded a few times. Its antigen is still unknown. Unique molecular identifiers were built into the TCRbeta library. TCRdb re-derived calls from the PCR reads in MiXCR, one entry per CDR3 protein. Among fewer than 700,000 distinct CDR3 sequences listed, under 15% were seen once. The germline V gene has CDR1 MDHEN and CDR2 SYDVKM. The CDR3 runs 13 residues. V was pared by 5 bases and J by 3 bases, with 11 bases between. Sequencing used PBMCs, mostly from graft donor cells, obtained 360 days after TCRalphabeta/CD19-depleted stem cell transplant. The rearrangement links TRBV28 to TRBJ2-7; TRBD2 might be the D (5 bases). The sequence derives from a male patient aged 5 to 17 who had a stem cell transplant for acute myeloid leukemia, so the T cells may come from the graft donor. In nucleotides, the CDR3 is TGTGCCAGCAGTCGGGGAACAAACTACGAGCAGTACTTC. As protein: CASSRGTNYEQYF.